A selection of T cell receptor beta chains follows, all from one sample in a study of cytomegalovirus exposure and HLA in healthy donors. Here immunoSEQ multiplex PCR was the method, and the copy in TCRdb shows in-frame clones only, minus some. The sample holds approximately 91,000 clones, approximately 77% seen once. The material sequenced was PBMCs. These receptors were obtained from a human donor in good health. Each CDR3 is given with its conserved first and last residue. The D gene is left open where the match is weak. Rows give clone size only sometimes, using once, few, many, or a class for an expanded clone.

TRBJ1-3 NA NA TRBV14 15 CASSPTGRAGNTIYF TGTGCCAGCAGCCCAACGGGGAGGGCTGGAAACACCATATATTTT
TRBJ1-3 NA NA TRBV7-9 15 CASSFAGLTGNTIYF TGTGCCAGCAGCTTCGCAGGGTTGACTGGAAACACCATATATTTT
TRBJ1-1 NA TRBD1 TRBV5-1 13 CASVDRGGTEAFF TGCGCCAGCGTGGACAGGGGGGGTACTGAAGCTTTCTTT
TRBJ1-2 once NA TRBV28 14 CASSLGRAEYGYTF TGTGCCAGCAGTTTGGGCAGGGCGGAGTATGGCTACACCTTC
TRBJ2-2 NA TRBD2 TRBV4-3 15 CASSPTSVGTGELFF TGCGCCAGCAGCCCGACTAGCGTCGGCACCGGGGAGCTGTTTTTT
TRBJ2-7 NA TRBD2 TRBV27 15 CASSREAGGSGEQYF TGTGCCAGCAGTCGAGAAGCGGGAGGGTCGGGGGAGCAGTACTTC
TRBJ2-5 NA TRBD2 TRBV5-8 17 CASSLTLAGGNQETQYF TGTGCCAGCAGCTTGACCTTAGCGGGGGGGAACCAAGAGACCCAGTACTTC
TRBJ2-2 NA TRBD1 TRBV6-5 12 CASSPGTGSWFF TGTGCCAGCAGCCCCGGGACAGGGTCTTGGTTTTTT
TRBJ1-5 few NA TRBV5-8 16 CASSLRFGDSNQPQHF TGTGCCAGCAGCTTGCGGTTCGGGGATAGCAATCAGCCCCAGCATTTT
TRBJ2-5 NA NA TRBV11-2 15 CASNRDLGAWETQYF TGTGCCAGCAACAGGGATTTGGGCGCGTGGGAGACCCAGTACTTC
TRBJ2-1 NA NA TRBV15 15 CATSRVEDPGMEQFF TGTGCCACCAGCAGAGTAGAGGACCCGGGGATGGAGCAGTTCTTC
TRBJ2-7 NA TRBD2 TRBV5-5 13 CASTGTTLLEQYF TGTGCCAGTACCGGGACTACCCTTTTGGAGCAGTACTTC
TRBJ1-1 NA NA TRBV6-5 14 CASSPDKPNTEAFF TGTGCCAGCAGTCCGGACAAGCCGAACACTGAAGCTTTCTTT
TRBJ2-3 NA NA TRBV5-6 13 CASTPLGADTQYF TGTGCCAGCACCCCACTGGGGGCGGATACGCAGTACTTT
TRBJ2-7 NA TRBD1 TRBV7-2 15 CASSLWDRGPHEQYF TGTGCCAGCAGCTTATGGGACAGGGGGCCCCACGAGCAGTACTTC
TRBJ2-7 NA NA TRBV18 13 CASSSGQTYEQYF TGTGCCAGCTCATCAGGACAAACCTACGAGCAGTACTTC
TRBJ2-3 NA TRBD2 TRBV10-2 14 CASSLAGRTDTQYF TGCGCCAGCAGCCTAGCGGGGCGCACAGATACGCAGTATTTT
TRBJ1-2 few NA TRBV4-3 16 CASSQDPSGEAYGYTF TGCGCCAGCAGCCAAGATCCTTCGGGGGAGGCCTATGGCTACACCTTC
TRBJ1-3 NA TRBD1 TRBV9 16 CASSAGTGVSGNAIYF TGTGCCAGCAGCGCCGGGACAGGGGTCTCTGGAAACGCCATATATTTT
TRBJ2-2 NA TRBD2 TRBV9 17 CASSVRPGGTNTGELFF TGTGCCAGCAGCGTACGTCCCGGGGGGACGAACACCGGGGAGCTGTTTTTT
TRBJ1-5 NA NA TRBV5-5 16 CASSFGSGAGSQPQHF TGTGCCAGCAGCTTCGGCAGTGGGGCAGGAAGTCAGCCCCAGCATTTT
TRBJ2-3 NA NA TRBV7-2 14 CASSPGLARDTQYF TGTGCCAGCAGCCCGGGGCTAGCGAGAGATACGCAGTATTTT
TRBJ2-7 NA TRBD1 TRBV5-1 13 CASSSQTGGEQYF TGCGCCAGCAGCTCGCAGACAGGGGGCGAGCAGTACTTC
TRBJ2-3 NA NA TRBV18 16 CASSPNRGGARDTQYF TGTGCCAGCTCACCAAATCGAGGGGGGGCTCGGGATACGCAGTATTTT
TRBJ2-7 NA TRBD1 TRBV6-1 15 CASNLGDSLAYEQYF TGTGCCAGCAATCTTGGGGACAGTTTAGCCTACGAGCAGTACTTC
TRBJ2-2 once TRBD1 TRBV6-1 15 CASKSLGQGSGELFF TGTGCCAGCAAGAGTCTGGGACAGGGGTCCGGGGAGCTGTTTTTT
TRBJ1-4 once NA TRBV5-1 15 CASSLEPQTNEKLFF TGCGCCAGCAGCTTGGAGCCTCAAACTAATGAAAAACTGTTTTTT
TRBJ1-2 NA NA TRBV19 16 CASSTGPQGSNYGYTF TGTGCCAGTAGTACCGGGCCCCAGGGGTCGAACTATGGCTACACCTTC
TRBJ2-3 NA TRBD1 TRBV19 15 CASSLKTGFTDTQYF TGTGCCAGTAGCCTAAAGACAGGGTTCACAGATACGCAGTATTTT
TRBJ2-7 NA TRBD1 TRBV19 16 CASSMLGGRGSYEQYF TGTGCCAGTAGTATGTTAGGGGGCAGGGGTTCGTACGAGCAGTACTTC
TRBJ1-1 NA TRBD1 TRBV13 17 CASRQLGQGLYGTEAFF TGTGCCAGCAGGCAGCTGGGACAGGGGCTATATGGTACTGAAGCTTTCTTT
TRBJ1-6 NA NA TRBV27 16 CASSPPRGSYNSPLHF TGTGCCAGCAGTCCCCCCCGAGGTTCCTATAATTCACCCCTCCACTTT
TRBJ1-3 few NA TRBV5-4 15 CASSQTQGSGNTIYF TGTGCCAGCAGCCAAACACAGGGTTCTGGAAACACCATATATTTT
TRBJ1-2 NA NA TRBV2 12 CASIGGNYGYTF TGTGCCAGCATAGGAGGAAACTATGGCTACACCTTC
TRBJ2-1 NA TRBD1 TRBV7-2 16 CASSLAIQGAYNEQFF TGTGCCAGCAGCTTAGCGATCCAGGGGGCTTACAATGAGCAGTTCTTC
TRBJ1-3 NA NA TRBV9 15 CASSVSQGSGNTIYF TGTGCCAGCAGCGTCTCACAGGGCTCGGGGAACACCATATATTTT
TRBJ2-7 once NA TRBV19 11 CASSNFYEQYF TGTGCCAGTAGTAACTTCTACGAGCAGTACTTC
TRBJ2-1 few NA TRBV7-9 15 CASSGQGSANNEQFF TGTGCCAGCAGCGGGCAAGGTAGCGCAAACAATGAGCAGTTCTTC
TRBJ1-2 NA TRBD1 TRBV7-8 15 CASSVSGTGADGYTF TGTGCCAGCAGCGTCTCCGGGACAGGTGCGGATGGCTACACCTTC
TRBJ1-2 once TRBD1 TRBV5-1 13 CAGDRGPSYGYTF TGCGCCGGCGACAGGGGGCCCTCCTATGGCTACACCTTC
TRBJ2-3 NA TRBD2 TRBV5-4 14 CASSSASGGVTQYF TGTGCCAGCAGCTCAGCTAGCGGGGGTGTGACGCAGTATTTT
TRBJ2-5 NA TRBD1 TRBV28 16 CASRIRDRGISETQYF TGTGCCAGCAGAATCCGGGACAGGGGGATTAGTGAGACCCAGTACTTC
TRBJ2-5 NA NA TRBV6-1 15 CASSIEARGQETQYF TGTGCCAGCTCCATCGAGGCCAGGGGACAAGAGACCCAGTACTTC
TRBJ2-3 NA NA TRBV4-1 16 CASSQAERVLTDTQYF TGCGCCAGCAGCCAAGCTGAGCGGGTCCTCACAGATACGCAGTATTTT
TRBJ2-3 NA NA TRBV6-5 14 CASSYALSTDTQYF TGTGCCAGCAGTTACGCGCTGAGCACAGATACGCAGTATTTT
TRBJ2-3 NA TRBD2 TRBV13 19 CASSPTRLAGESTPDTQYF TGTGCCAGCAGCCCCACAAGACTAGCGGGGGAGAGTACCCCCGATACGCAGTATTTT
TRBJ1-5 once TRBD1 TRBV9 13 CASSGDRVGPQHF TGTGCCAGCAGCGGGGACAGGGTAGGGCCCCAGCATTTT
TRBJ1-5 NA NA TRBV6-1 14 CASRQALSNQPQHF TGTGCCAGCAGACAGGCGTTAAGCAATCAGCCCCAGCATTTT
TRBJ1-2 NA NA TRBV2 17 CASLLSFLTEINYGYTF TGTGCCAGCCTCCTTAGCTTTCTGACAGAGATTAACTATGGCTACACCTTC